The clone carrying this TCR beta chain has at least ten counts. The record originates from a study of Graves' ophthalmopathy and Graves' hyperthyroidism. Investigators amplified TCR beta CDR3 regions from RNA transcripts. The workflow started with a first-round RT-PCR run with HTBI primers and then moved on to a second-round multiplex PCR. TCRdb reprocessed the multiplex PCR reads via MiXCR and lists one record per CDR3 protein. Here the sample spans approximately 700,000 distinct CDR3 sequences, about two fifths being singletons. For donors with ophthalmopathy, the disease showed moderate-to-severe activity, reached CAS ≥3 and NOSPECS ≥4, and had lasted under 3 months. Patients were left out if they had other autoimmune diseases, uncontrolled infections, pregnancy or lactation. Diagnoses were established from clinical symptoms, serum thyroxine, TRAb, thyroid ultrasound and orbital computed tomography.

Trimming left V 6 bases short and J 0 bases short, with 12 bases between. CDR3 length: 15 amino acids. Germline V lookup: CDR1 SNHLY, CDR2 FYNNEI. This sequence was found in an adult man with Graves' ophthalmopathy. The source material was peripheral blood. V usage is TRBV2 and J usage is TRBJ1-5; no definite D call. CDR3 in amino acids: CASSEKDNSNQPQHF. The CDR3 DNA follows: TGTGCCAGCAGCGAGAAAGATAATAGCAATCAGCCCCAGCATTTT.